Following are 21 T cell receptor beta chains from one sample sequenced in a study of CD8 T cells in ankylosing spondylitis. TCRdb processed the 5' RACE reads anew with MiXCR; each CDR3 protein has one entry. The profile shows around 250,000 distinct CDR3 sequences, 30% to 40% of them singletons. The sample taken for sequencing was blood, either unsorted or a sorted T cell fraction (not recorded which). These receptors all stem from a male donor with ankylosing spondylitis or in good health (not recorded which).

This chain uses TRBV18 with TRBJ2-2; D may be TRBD1 (6 bases). The CDR3 is 14 amino acids. The V end lost 6 bases, the J end lost 5 bases, and 13 bases lay between the germline ends. Germline-derived CDR1 and CDR2 are KGHSH and LQKENI. CDR3 residues: CASSRQDRTGELFF. CDR3 nucleotide sequence: TGTGCCAGCTCGAGACAGGATCGTACCGGGGAGCTGTTTTTT.

This clonotype appeared a few times. The chain is built from TRBV5-1 and TRBJ1-2; D gene unclear. The V gene's germline CDR1 is SGHRS and CDR2 YFSETQ. With 4 bases removed from V and 1 base from J, the gap between germline ends came to 11 bases. The CDR3 totals 14 residues. The CDR3 DNA follows: TGCGCCAGCAGCCAAGGTGGGAATAACTATGGCTACACCTTC. Its translation: CASSQGGNNYGYTF.

This chain links TRBV28 with TRBJ2-5, with TRBD1 matching 7 bases. The V and J ends lost 6 bases and 5 bases, in that order; junction bases with no gene match: 6. CDR1 and CDR2 (germline): MDHEN, SYDVKM. The CDR3 is 13 amino acids. CDR3 sequence reads: CASSPQDRETQYF. CDR3 DNA sequence: TGTGCCAGCAGCCCACAGGACAGGGAGACCCAGTACTTC.

The rearrangement joins TRBV7-9 to TRBJ1-4, with D possibly matching TRBD1 (5 bases). Germline lookup yields CDR1 SEHNR and CDR2 FQNEAQ (reference sequence). The CDR3 consists of 15 residues. V shed 5 bases and J shed 7 bases, with 17 bases lying between them. The CDR3 region is CASSPPGRGGEKLFF. The CDR3 DNA is TGTGCCAGCAGCCCCCCAGGGCGGGGGGGTGAAAAACTGTTTTTT. Full variable domain (outside the CDR3, taken from reference TRBV7-9 and TRBJ1-4): DTGVSQNPRHKITKRGQNVTFRCDPISEHNRLYWYRQTLGQGPEFLTYFQNEAQLEKSRLLSDRFSAERPKGSFSTLEIQRTEQGDSAMYLCASSPPGRGGEKLFFGSGTQLSVL.

V and J are TRBV7-6 and TRBJ2-7; D remains unclear. CDR1 and CDR2 (germline): SGHVS, FNYEAQ. The CDR3 length is 14 residues. Trimming left V 5 bases short and J 0 bases short, with 11 bases between. The CDR3 coding sequence is TGTGCCAGCAGCCCCGGACGGGCCTCCTACGAGCAGTACTTC. Translated, it gives CASSPGRASYEQYF.

This chain joins TRBV20-1 and TRBJ2-7; TRBD2 might be the D (5 bases). With 6 bases removed from V and 7 bases from J, the gap between germline ends came to 13 bases. Per the germline V gene, CDR1 is DFQATT and CDR2 is SNEGSKA (reference sequence). This CDR3 is 11 amino acids long. CDR3 residues: CSANERREQYF. In DNA, the CDR3 is TGCAGTGCCAATGAGAGGAGGGAGCAGTACTTC.

The chain combines TRBV12-5 with TRBJ2-1; 11 bases line up with TRBD2. V gave up 5 bases and J gave up 5 bases; unmatched junction bases: 5. This CDR3 has 15 residues. Germline V gene lookup returns CDR1 LGHNT and CDR2 FRNRAP. CDR3 sequence reads: CASGPGTSGDNEQFF. The CDR3 region has the DNA TGTGCTAGTGGTCCCGGGACTAGCGGCGACAATGAGCAGTTCTTC.

V is TRBV29-1 and J is TRBJ1-5, with 7 bases that match TRBD1. CDR3 length: 13 amino acids. Germline-derived CDR1 and CDR2 are SQVTM and ANQGSEA. J was trimmed by 3 bases and V by 6 bases; bases with no gene match: 5. The DNA for the CDR3 is TGCAGCGTGACCGGGACAGACAATCAGCCCCAGCATTTT. Its translation: CSVTGTDNQPQHF.

The rearrangement links TRBV3-1 to TRBJ1-3; D is uncertain. Trimming removed 6 bases from V and 4 bases from J, with 10 bases in between. In germline, CDR1 is LGHDT, CDR2 YNNKEL (reference sequence). The CDR3 is 13 amino acids. The CDR3 loop is CASSMSLGNTIYF. The CDR3 coding sequence is TGTGCCAGCAGTATGTCGTTGGGAAACACCATATATTTT. Based on the CDR3 plus reference TRBV3-1 and TRBJ1-3, the full variable domain is DTAVSQTPKYLVTQMGNDKSIKCEQNLGHDTMYWYKQDSKKFLKIMFSYNNKELIINETVPNRFSPKSPDKAHLNLHINSLELGDSAVYFCASSMSLGNTIYFGEGSWLTVV.

This clonotype was recorded a few times. This sequence joins TRBV12-3 or TRBV12-4 and TRBJ2-3; D remains unclear. Trimming took 8 bases from V and 0 from J, leaving 9 bases between them. This CDR3 has 13 residues. DNA for the CDR3: TGTGCCAGCCAGCCTTCTAGCACAGATACGCAGTATTTT. As protein: CASQPSSTDTQYF.

This clonotype has just a few counts. V gene TRBV29-1 combines with J gene TRBJ2-7; 12 bases fit TRBD1. Germline V gives CDR1 SQVTM, CDR2 ANQGSEA. This CDR3 region has 13 residues. Trimming at V came to 7 bases and at J to 7 bases, leaving 8 bases not matched to a gene. In DNA, the CDR3 is TGCAGCGCCCGGGACAGGGGGCGCAGGGAGCAGTACTTC. It encodes CSARDRGRREQYF.

This clonotype was seen a few times. The chain has TRBV10-3 and TRBJ2-3, with 8 bases identical to TRBD2. V gave up 6 bases and J gave up 2 bases; unmatched junction bases: 10. CDR3 size: 16 residues. CDR1 ENHRY and CDR2 SYGVKD come from the germline V gene. The DNA for the CDR3 is TGTGCCATCAGCCCCCGGGAAGCGGGGGACACAGATACGCAGTATTTT. Protein product: CAISPREAGDTDTQYF.

There are a few counts of this clonotype. The J gene is TRBJ1-5, the V gene TRBV20-1; TRBD1 matches at 8 bases. V shed 2 bases and J 2 bases; nucleotides not matched to a gene: 2. The CDR3 has 14 amino acids. Germline V gene sequence: CDR1 DFQATT, CDR2 SNEGSKA (reference sequence). The CDR3 nucleotides read TGCAGTGCTAGACAGGACAGGGGCAATCAGCCCCAGCATTTT. It codes for CSARQDRGNQPQHF.

This sequence joins TRBV29-1 and TRBJ2-1; possibly TRBD2 for D (5 bases). Germline values: CDR1 SQVTM, CDR2 ANQGSEA. The CDR3 covers 15 residues. Deletions cut 4 bases from V and 3 bases from J, with 16 bases between. CDR3 in amino acids: CSVATRGRNYNEQFF. CDR3 bases: TGCAGCGTTGCCACCCGAGGGAGAAACTACAATGAGCAGTTCTTC.

This clonotype came up a few times. This rearrangement joins TRBV7-9 to TRBJ1-1; D call uncertain. V was shortened by 4 bases and J by 6 bases, with 18 bases between the two germline ends. Germline-derived CDR1 and CDR2 are SEHNR and FQNEAQ (reference sequence). The CDR3 length is 15 residues. The CDR3 reads CASSSADFDTPEAFF. DNA for the CDR3: TGTGCCAGCAGCTCAGCCGATTTCGATACCCCTGAAGCTTTCTTT.

The V call is TRBV12-5, the J call TRBJ2-7; tentatively, D is TRBD1 (6 bases). The V gene's germline CDR1 is LGHNT and CDR2 FRNRAP. With 1 base removed from V and 5 bases from J, the gap between germline ends came to 21 bases. The CDR3 consists of 17 residues. CDR3 bases: TGTGCTAGTGGTTTGGCGTGGGACACCCGGAATTGGCACGAGCAGTACTTC. This gives the protein CASGLAWDTRNWHEQYF.

This clonotype has ten or more counts. The genes are TRBV6-1 and TRBJ1-2; D remains ambiguous. There are 13 residues in the CDR3. Germline CDR1 and CDR2: MNHNS and SASEGT. Trimming stripped 10 bases from V and 6 bases from J, with 18 bases between. This CDR3 reads CAIGGGGFDGYTF. DNA of the CDR3: TGTGCCATCGGAGGAGGAGGGTTTGATGGCTACACCTTC.

There are a few counts of this clonotype. J is TRBJ1-1 and V is TRBV10-3; D might be TRBD1 (5 bases). CDR1 is ENHRY and CDR2 is SYGVKD in the germline V gene. V dropped 6 bases and J dropped 2 bases, with 7 bases sitting between them. This CDR3 has 12 amino acids. CDR3 sequence: CAISGQNTEAFF. The CDR3 region has the DNA TGTGCCATCAGCGGACAAAACACTGAAGCTTTCTTT.

The V and J genes are TRBV10-2 and TRBJ1-1; D is unresolved. Trimming took 4 bases from V and 1 from J, leaving 10 bases between them. This CDR3 has 14 residues. Looked up from germline, CDR1 is WSHSY and CDR2 is SAAADI. CDR3: CASSVSKPNTEAFF. The CDR3 DNA follows: TGCGCCAGCAGTGTTTCGAAACCGAACACTGAAGCTTTCTTT.

This chain uses TRBV4-1 with TRBJ2-4; weak D call: TRBD2 (5 bases). Looked up from germline, CDR1 is MGHRA and CDR2 is YSYEKL. The germline V and J ends were trimmed by 0 bases and 1 base, with 13 bases remaining between them. The CDR3 sequence is 17 residues long. This chain's CDR3 is CASSQDNGGVAKNIQYF. As DNA, the CDR3 is TGCGCCAGCAGCCAAGATAATGGAGGTGTGGCCAAAAACATTCAGTACTTC.

This clonotype was detected only a few times. The genes are TRBV4-1 and TRBJ1-6; no clear D. The CDR3 is 13 residues long. The V end lost 3 bases, the J end lost 7 bases, and 7 bases lay between the germline ends. Germline V CDR1 and CDR2: MGHRA, YSYEKL. The CDR3 sequence: CASSQEPNSPLHF. The CDR3, as DNA: TGCGCCAGCAGCCAGGAGCCGAATTCACCCCTCCACTTT.